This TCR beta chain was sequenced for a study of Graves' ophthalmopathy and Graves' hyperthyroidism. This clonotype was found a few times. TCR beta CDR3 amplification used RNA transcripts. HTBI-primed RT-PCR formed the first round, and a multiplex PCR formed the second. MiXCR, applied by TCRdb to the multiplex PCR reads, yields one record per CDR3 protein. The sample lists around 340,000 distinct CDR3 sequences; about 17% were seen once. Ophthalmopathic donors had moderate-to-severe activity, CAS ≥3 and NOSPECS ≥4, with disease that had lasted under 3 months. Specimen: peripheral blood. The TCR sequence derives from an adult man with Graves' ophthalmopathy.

The CDR3, as DNA: TGTGCCAGCAGCCGTTCGGTGGACAGGGGATCTCGAAGCTCCTACGAGCAGTACTTC. It specifies CASSRSVDRGSRSSYEQYF. The chain joins TRBV3-1 to TRBJ2-7; 9 bases map to TRBD1. The ends lost 4 bases at V and 0 bases at J; junction bases unmatched: 16. CDR1 and CDR2 from the germline V gene are LGHDT and YNNKEL (reference sequence). The CDR3 has 19 residues.